This T cell receptor beta chain was recovered during a study of identical twins. Study results and limitations: The authors drew conclusions from cross-sectional statistical analysis rather than following the same donors.

Template switching added a universal primer site, and cDNA bore unique molecular identifiers. Each CDR3 protein gets one entry after TCRdb re-called the 5' RACE reads with MiXCR. The sample lists about 1.7 million distinct CDR3 sequences, around 33% seen once, with more than 0.25% in the top ten. Germline values: CDR1 MDHEN, CDR2 SYDVKM. The CDR3 contains 16 residues. A note on this clonotype: Its antigen is not identified. Germline is not matched at one junction end, which may reflect a read error.

The chain employs TRBV28 and TRBJ2-1; 14 bases match TRBD2. The TCR originated in a newborn girl in good health. Sequenced material: cord blood. CDR3 protein: CASSSIGLAGGRELFF. As DNA, the CDR3 is TGTGCCAGCAGTTCCATAGGACTAGCGGGAGGACGTGAGCTGTTCTTC.